These 9 T cell receptor beta chains originate from one sample sequenced in a study of blood T cells in healthy people across ages. Sample-barcoded 5' priming and a J-beta primer mix drove a second PCR of about 6 to 12 cycles. TCRdb independently ran MiXCR on the 5' RACE reads; one entry per CDR3 protein. Counted here are roughly 790,000 distinct CDR3 sequences, roughly 44% occurring once; the ten biggest clones make up 20% to 25%. Sequencing was performed on blood. Receptors were obtained from a woman aged 55-70 years in good health.

In this sample, this clonotype turned up a few times. The CDR3 coding sequence is TGCGCCAGCAGCCAAGATGTAGCGGTACAAGAGACCCAGTACTTC. Translating gives CASSQDVAVQETQYF. The chain is built from TRBV4-3 and TRBJ2-5; D may be TRBD2 (6 bases). From germline, CDR1 is LGHNA and CDR2 YSLEER. Trimming stripped 0 bases from V and 2 bases from J, with 10 bases between. The CDR3 runs to 15 residues.

The chain joins TRBV24-1 to TRBJ1-2; 7 bases agree with TRBD1. This CDR3 has 13 amino acids. The V gene end was trimmed by 7 bases and the J gene end by 6 bases; junction bases not matched to a gene: 7. Germline V gene lookup returns CDR1 KGHDR and CDR2 SFDVKD. The CDR3 sequence is CATSGGGADGYTF. In DNA, the CDR3 is TGTGCCACCAGCGGAGGGGGCGCGGATGGCTACACCTTC.

CDR3 residues: CASSPWLAGTDTQYF. CDR3 nucleotides: TGTGCCAGCAGCCCCTGGCTAGCGGGGACAGATACGCAGTATTTT. The rearrangement uses TRBV7-6 and TRBJ2-3; 9 nucleotides line up with TRBD2. The ends lost 5 bases at V and 3 bases at J; junction bases unmatched: 6. The CDR3 contains 15 residues. CDR1 is SGHVS, CDR2 FNYEAQ, per germline.

This clonotype was seen a few times. V is TRBV6-5 and J is TRBJ2-5, with D perhaps matching TRBD2 (5 bases). There are 15 residues in the CDR3. Trimming stripped 2 bases from V and 4 bases from J, with 14 bases between. Per the germline V gene, CDR1 is MNHEY and CDR2 is SVGAGI. Here the CDR3 reads CASSYELESGETQYF. CDR3 coding DNA: TGTGCCAGCAGTTACGAACTAGAGTCCGGAGAGACCCAGTACTTC.

CDR3 DNA sequence: TGTGCCAGCAGCTTAGGGCGGGGGGGCTTAGAGACCCAGTACTTC. It codes for CASSLGRGGLETQYF. V and J are TRBV7-8 and TRBJ2-7, with 9 positions matching TRBD2. Matching the DNA end better, TRBJ2-5 makes the J call doubtful. This CDR3 spans 15 amino acids. CDR1 and CDR2 (germline): SGHVS, FQNEAQ.

The chain carries TRBV7-2 and TRBJ2-3, with 11 nucleotides matching TRBD2. Germline V gene lookup returns CDR1 SGHTA and CDR2 FQGNSA. The CDR3 consists of 14 residues. V lost 4 bases and J lost 9; bases outside the gene matches: 6. CDR3 nucleotide sequence: TGTGCCAGCAGCTGGGGACTAGCGGAAGGGACGCAGTATTTT. Translation gives CASSWGLAEGTQYF.

This clonotype showed up just a few times. The V and J genes are TRBV4-3 and TRBJ2-3; D is perhaps TRBD1 (6 bases). Germline CDR1 and CDR2: LGHNA and YSLEER. V was clipped by 0 bases and J by 5 bases, with 21 bases between them. This CDR3 has 18 amino acids. CDR3 nucleotides: TGCGCCAGCAGCCAAGATCTACCCAGGGGAACCTCGAGAGATACGCAGTATTTT. Translated, it gives CASSQDLPRGTSRDTQYF.

This clonotype came up a few times. This chain links TRBV25-1 with TRBJ2-5; D ambiguous. The CDR3 is 14 amino acids. Germline CDR1 MGHDK, CDR2 SYGVNS. V dropped 3 bases and J dropped 2 bases, with 10 bases sitting between them. The CDR3 DNA is TGTGCCAGCAGTGATCGGAGATATCAAGAGACCCAGTACTTC. Amino acids: CASSDRRYQETQYF.

This clonotype was seen once. A read error may be the cause here, since a much bigger clone is one base away. The rearrangement joins TRBV7-7 to TRBJ2-1; 11 bases fit TRBD2. Germline V lookup: CDR1 SSHAT, CDR2 FNYEAQ (reference sequence). CDR3 length: 15 residues. In DNA, the CDR3 is TGTGCTAGCAGCTTAGCGGGAGGGACGATGAAGGAGCAGTTCTTC. It encodes CASSLAGGTMKEQFF.